This T cell receptor beta chain was found in a study of cytomegalovirus exposure and HLA in healthy donors. The PCR contained 60 Vbeta and 13 Jbeta primers. TCRdb's copy holds only in-frame clones and misses some; the assay was immunoSEQ multiplex PCR. Of approximately 150,000 clones in the sample, roughly 73% were seen once. Germline CDR1 is MDHEN and CDR2 is SYDVKM. This CDR3 has 14 residues. With 5 bases clipped from V and 4 bases from J, the junction kept 7 bases outside the gene matches. The chain has TRBV28 and TRBJ1-2; TRBD1 matches 7 bases. This receptor was taken from a male donor in good health and CMV-seronegative. The sample consisted of PBMCs. The CDR3 loop reads CASSLSTGAYGYTF. CDR3 bases: TGTGCCAGCAGTCTATCCACAGGGGCCTATGGCTACACCTTC.